The subject of this entry is one T cell receptor (beta chain). This specimen comes from a study of shared T cell receptors in the human thymus. Data came from immunoSEQ multiplex PCR; TCRdb stores just in-frame clones and leaves some out. The repertoire holds about 660,000 clones, with roughly 86% as singletons. V lost 5 bases, J lost 2 bases, and 5 bases lay in between. CDR1 SEHNR and CDR2 FQNEAQ come from the germline V gene (reference sequence). The CDR3 extends over 12 amino acids. These records were also assigned to another study, of human thymus T cells. In that study: Resections removed during corrective heart surgery provided the thymus tissue used.

The TCR was taken from a boy in the first two years of life with a congenital heart defect. This sequence joins TRBV7-9 and TRBJ2-3, with D unresolved. Source material: thymocytes. In DNA form, the CDR3 reads TGTGCCAGCAGCCCTCCCACAGATACGCAGTATTTT. The encoded protein is CASSPPTDTQYF. Full variable domain (rest looked up from reference TRBV7-9 and TRBJ2-3): DTGVSQNPRHKITKRGQNVTFRCDPISEHNRLYWYRQTLGQGPEFLTYFQNEAQLEKSRLLSDRFSAERPKGSFSTLEIQRTEQGDSAMYLCASSPPTDTQYFGPGTRLTVL.